Below, one T cell receptor (beta chain) is given with its context. CDR1 is SGHAT and CDR2 is FQNNGV in the germline V gene. This CDR3 is built from 16 residues. Trimming removed 0 bases from V and 5 bases from J, with 13 bases in between. During active infection, Seattle patients enrolled and were then monitored through disease. These data come from a study of blood T cell repertoires in COVID-19. Authors' methods: Estimated nucleated cell counts came from reference gene primer amplification. Generated by immunoSEQ multiplex PCR, the TCRdb table keeps only in-frame clones and is missing some. V and J calls and clone size are as listed in that table; D and trimming were resolved from the DNA. The sample yields approximately 300,000 clones, 90% seen once.

The chain has TRBV11-2 and TRBJ2-2, with a possible D match to TRBD1 (6 bases). This sequence was found in a woman aged 25 to 39 with COVID-19, enrolled during active disease. Sequencing input: peripheral blood. CDR3 sequence (DNA): TGTGCCAGCAGCTTAGAGCAGGGGTTCTTTACCGGGGAGCTGTTTTTT. Protein product: CASSLEQGFFTGELFF.